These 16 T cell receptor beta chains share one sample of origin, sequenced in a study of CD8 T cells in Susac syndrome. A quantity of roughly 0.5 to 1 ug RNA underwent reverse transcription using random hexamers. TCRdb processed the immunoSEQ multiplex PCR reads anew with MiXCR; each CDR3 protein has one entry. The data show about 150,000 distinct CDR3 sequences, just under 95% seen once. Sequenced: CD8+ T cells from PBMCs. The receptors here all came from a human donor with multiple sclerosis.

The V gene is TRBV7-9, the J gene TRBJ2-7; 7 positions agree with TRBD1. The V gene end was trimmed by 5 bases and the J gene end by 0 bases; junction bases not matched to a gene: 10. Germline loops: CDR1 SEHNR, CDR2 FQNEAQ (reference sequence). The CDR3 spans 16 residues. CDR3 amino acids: CASSQPSRDSSYEQYF. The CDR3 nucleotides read TGTGCCAGCAGCCAGCCTTCCCGGGACAGCTCCTACGAGCAGTACTTC.

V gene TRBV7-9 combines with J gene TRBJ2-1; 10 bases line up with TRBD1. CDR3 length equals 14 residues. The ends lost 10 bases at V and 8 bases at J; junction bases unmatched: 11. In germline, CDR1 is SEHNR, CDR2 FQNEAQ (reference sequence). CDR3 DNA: TGTGCCACCGGCCACCGGGACAGGGGCTATGAGCAGTTCTTC. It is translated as CATGHRDRGYEQFF.

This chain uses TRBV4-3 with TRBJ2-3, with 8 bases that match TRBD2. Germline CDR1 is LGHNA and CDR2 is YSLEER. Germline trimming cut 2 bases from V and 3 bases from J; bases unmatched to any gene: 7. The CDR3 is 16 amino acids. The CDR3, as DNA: TGCGCCAGCAGCCAATTTCGCGGGGGGACGACAGATACGCAGTATTTT. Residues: CASSQFRGGTTDTQYF.

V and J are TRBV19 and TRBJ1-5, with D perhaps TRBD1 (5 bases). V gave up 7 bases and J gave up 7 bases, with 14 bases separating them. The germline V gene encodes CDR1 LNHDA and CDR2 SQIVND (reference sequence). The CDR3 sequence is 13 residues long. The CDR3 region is CASTWDLRQPQHF. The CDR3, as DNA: TGTGCCAGTACCTGGGACTTGAGGCAGCCCCAGCATTTT.

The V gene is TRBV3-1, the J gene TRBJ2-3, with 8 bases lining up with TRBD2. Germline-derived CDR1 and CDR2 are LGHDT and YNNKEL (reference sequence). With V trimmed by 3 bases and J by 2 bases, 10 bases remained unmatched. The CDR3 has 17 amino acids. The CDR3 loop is CASSQTRGSGATDTQYF. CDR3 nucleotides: TGTGCCAGCAGCCAGACCCGGGGTAGCGGGGCCACAGATACGCAGTATTTT.

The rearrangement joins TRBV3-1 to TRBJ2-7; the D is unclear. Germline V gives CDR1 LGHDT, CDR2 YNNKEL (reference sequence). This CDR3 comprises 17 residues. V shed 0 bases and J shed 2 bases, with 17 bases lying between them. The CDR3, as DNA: TGTGCCAGCAGCCAAGATCTGACGGACGGTATACCCTACGAGCAGTACTTC. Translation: CASSQDLTDGIPYEQYF.

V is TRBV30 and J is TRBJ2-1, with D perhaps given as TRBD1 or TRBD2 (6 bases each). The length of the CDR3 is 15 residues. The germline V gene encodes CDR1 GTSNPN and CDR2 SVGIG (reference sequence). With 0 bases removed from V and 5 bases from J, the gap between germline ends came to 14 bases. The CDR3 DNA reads TGTGCCTGGAGTGTAGGAGGGGGGCTAGACAATGAGCAGTTCTTC. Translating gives CAWSVGGGLDNEQFF.

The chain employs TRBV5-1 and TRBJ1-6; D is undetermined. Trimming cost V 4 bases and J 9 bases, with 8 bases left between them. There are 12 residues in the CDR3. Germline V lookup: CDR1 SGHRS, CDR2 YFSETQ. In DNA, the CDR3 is TGCGCCAGCAGCCCCGGTGGTTCACCCCTCCACTTT. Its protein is CASSPGGSPLHF.

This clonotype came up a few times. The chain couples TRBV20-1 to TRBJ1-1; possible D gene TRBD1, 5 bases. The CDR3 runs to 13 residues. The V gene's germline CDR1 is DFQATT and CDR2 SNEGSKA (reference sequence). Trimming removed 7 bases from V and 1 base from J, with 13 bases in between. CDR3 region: CSVPGLRNTEAFF. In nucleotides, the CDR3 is TGCAGTGTCCCGGGACTGCGGAACACTGAAGCTTTCTTT.

The DNA for the CDR3 is TGCGCCAGCAGCTTGGATCGGGGTCTGAACACTGAAGCTTTCTTT. As protein: CASSLDRGLNTEAFF. This chain joins TRBV5-1 and TRBJ1-1; D gene ambiguous. Germline V gene data show CDR1 as SGHRS and CDR2 as YFSETQ. V was cut by 0 bases and J by 0 bases, with 9 bases left in between. The CDR3 has 15 residues.

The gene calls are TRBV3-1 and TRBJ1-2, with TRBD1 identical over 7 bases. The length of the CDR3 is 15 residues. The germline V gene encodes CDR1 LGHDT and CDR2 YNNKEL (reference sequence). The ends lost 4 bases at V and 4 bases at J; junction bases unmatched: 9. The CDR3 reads CASSLPGQLSYGYTF. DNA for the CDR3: TGTGCCAGCAGCCTTCCGGGACAGCTCTCCTATGGCTACACCTTC.

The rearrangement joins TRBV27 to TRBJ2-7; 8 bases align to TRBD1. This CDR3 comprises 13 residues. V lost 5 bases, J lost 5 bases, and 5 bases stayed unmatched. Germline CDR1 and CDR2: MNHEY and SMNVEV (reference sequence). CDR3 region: CASSGQGFDEQYF. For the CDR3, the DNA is TGTGCCAGCAGTGGACAGGGTTTCGACGAGCAGTACTTC.

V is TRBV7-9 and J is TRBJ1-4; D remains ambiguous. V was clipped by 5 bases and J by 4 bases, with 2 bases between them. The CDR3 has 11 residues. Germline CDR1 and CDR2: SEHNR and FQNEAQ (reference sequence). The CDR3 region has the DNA TGTGCCAGCAGCCTTAATGAAAAACTGTTTTTT. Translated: CASSLNEKLFF.

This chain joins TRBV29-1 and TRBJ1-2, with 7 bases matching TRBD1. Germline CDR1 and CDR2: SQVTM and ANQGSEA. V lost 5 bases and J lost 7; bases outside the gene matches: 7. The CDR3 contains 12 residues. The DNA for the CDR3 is TGCAGCGTTCCCGGGCCAGGGGGTGGCTACACCTTC. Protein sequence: CSVPGPGGGYTF.

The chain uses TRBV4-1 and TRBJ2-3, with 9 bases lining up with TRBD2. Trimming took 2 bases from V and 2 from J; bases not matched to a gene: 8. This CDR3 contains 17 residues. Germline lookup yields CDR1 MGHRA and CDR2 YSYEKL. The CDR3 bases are TGCGCCAGCAGCCAAATTGGGTTAGCGGGGGCCACAGATACGCAGTATTTT. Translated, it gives CASSQIGLAGATDTQYF.

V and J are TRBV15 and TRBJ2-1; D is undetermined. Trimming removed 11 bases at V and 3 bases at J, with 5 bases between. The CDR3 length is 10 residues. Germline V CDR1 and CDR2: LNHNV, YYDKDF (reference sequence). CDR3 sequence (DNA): TGTGCCGTAGGCTACAATGAGCAGTTCTTC. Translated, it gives CAVGYNEQFF.